A single TCR beta chain is shown here with its context. Its antigen is currently unknown. The record originates from a study of cytomegalovirus exposure and HLA in healthy donors. Study-wide points: Available immune exposure information was restricted to CMV serostatus only. Earlier results showed most TCR beta V segments being productive about 87% or about 30% of the time.

Vbeta (60) and Jbeta (13) primers were used in the PCR. This table comes from immunoSEQ multiplex PCR, and its TCRdb copy is limited to in-frame clones, with some not included. The table records a few hundred thousand clones, approximately 81% of them present only once. V was cut by 7 bases and J by 0 bases, with 19 bases left in between. This CDR3 is 16 amino acids long. Germline-derived CDR1 and CDR2 are GTSNPN and SVGIG (reference sequence). This TCR came from a woman aged 60 to 75 in good health and CMV-seropositive. Source material: PBMCs. J is TRBJ1-3 and V is TRBV30; possible D gene TRBD1, 6 bases. CDR3 DNA sequence: TGTGCCTACGAGTCACGCAGGGGCCCCTCTGGAAACACCATATATTTT. Translating it yields CAYESRRGPSGNTIYF.